This T cell receptor (beta chain) was observed in a study of blood T cell repertoires in COVID-19. About the study: PBMCs, B-cell-depleted T cells, or T cells were the source of the cDNA or gDNA that made up the material.

The germline V gene encodes CDR1 MGHRA and CDR2 YSYEKL. V dropped 1 base and J dropped 7 bases, with 13 bases sitting between them. CDR3 length equals 15 residues. Authors' data handling: Amplified reference gene primers provided the basis for estimating nucleated cell counts. Data came from immunoSEQ multiplex PCR; TCRdb stores just in-frame clones and leaves some out. V, J and clone size are taken as reported in that table, and D and trimming were inferred from the DNA itself. The profile covers 120,000 to 150,000 clones, with 80% to 85% appearing a single time and around 8% taken by the ten largest.

The rearrangement uses TRBV4-1 and TRBJ1-4, with D uncertain. The receptor was derived from a human donor in a cohort sampled during active COVID-19. The sequenced sample consisted of peripheral blood. The CDR3: CASSQAGMLSEKLFF. The DNA for the CDR3 is TGCGCCAGCAGCCAAGCCGGGATGTTGTCTGAAAAACTGTTTTTT.